Shown below are 23 T cell receptor beta chains from a single sample sequenced in a study of cytotoxic CD8 clonotypes in ibrutinib-treated CLL. Repertoires were generated with immunoSEQ multiplex PCR, while TCRdb's copy carries only in-frame clones and drops some. Among about 130,000 clones, 84% were seen once, and the ten largest hold about 3.5%. Material: PBMCs, obtained after 24 months of ibrutinib treatment. The receptors here all came from a human donor with chronic lymphocytic leukemia.

J is TRBJ2-1 and V is TRBV11-2; 10 bases map to TRBD1. CDR3 length equals 16 residues. CDR1 SGHAT and CDR2 FQNNGV come from the germline V gene. J lost 7 bases, V lost 3 bases, and 9 bases had no gene match. The CDR3 DNA reads TGTGCCAGCAGCTTCGAAGGGACAGGGGTTGGGAATGAGCAGTTCTTC. The encoded protein is CASSFEGTGVGNEQFF. The full variable domain, completed using reference TRBV11-2 and TRBJ2-1, is EAGVAQSPRYKIIEKRQSVAFWCNPISGHATLYWYQQILGQGPKLLIQFQNNGVVDDSQLPKDRFSAERLKGVDSTLKIQPAKLEDSAVYLCASSFEGTGVGNEQFFGPGTRLTVL.

The chain uses TRBV11-2 and TRBJ2-2, with D hard to call. Per germline, CDR1 SGHAT and CDR2 FQNNGV. This CDR3 comprises 15 residues. The V and J ends lost 5 bases and 1 base respectively, with 11 bases between them. CDR3 sequence: CASSAQGMNTGELFF. DNA of the CDR3: TGTGCCAGCAGCGCTCAAGGGATGAACACCGGGGAGCTGTTTTTT.

This sequence joins TRBV4-3 and TRBJ1-6; 7 bases match TRBD1. Trimming cost V 3 bases and J 5 bases; bases outside gene matches: 10. Germline V gene data show CDR1 as LGHNA and CDR2 as YSLEER. This CDR3 comprises 17 residues. The CDR3 loop reads CASSQETGASNNSPLHF. DNA of the CDR3: TGCGCCAGCAGCCAGGAAACAGGGGCGTCTAATAATTCACCCCTCCACTTT.

This clone was counted a single time. The chain combines TRBV6-6 with TRBJ2-7; D may match TRBD1 or TRBD2 (6 bases each). Trimming removed 2 bases at V and 2 bases at J, with 10 bases between. Germline CDR1 MNHNY, CDR2 SVGAGI (reference sequence). The CDR3 sequence is 14 residues long. The chain's CDR3 is CASSYEGGPYEQYF. CDR3 nucleotide sequence: TGTGCCAGCAGTTACGAGGGGGGCCCCTACGAGCAGTACTTC.

This rearrangement joins TRBV18 to TRBJ2-3; 8 positions match TRBD1. This CDR3 region has 16 residues. The germline V gene has CDR1 KGHSH and CDR2 LQKENI. The J segment lost 4 bases and the V segment lost 8 bases, leaving 14 bases of the junction unmatched. In DNA form, the CDR3 reads TGTGCCAGCCCTGAAAAGACAGGACAGGGAGCAGATACGCAGTATTTT. Protein sequence: CASPEKTGQGADTQYF.

This chain connects TRBV19 to TRBJ1-1; 12 nucleotides agree with TRBD1. V shed 4 bases, J shed 5 bases, and the junction held 11 bases outside the gene matches. This CDR3 has 17 amino acids. CDR1 LNHDA and CDR2 SQIVND come from the germline V gene (reference sequence). The chain's CDR3 is CASSNPGQGARSTEAFF. DNA for the CDR3: TGTGCCAGTAGTAACCCGGGACAGGGGGCGCGAAGTACTGAAGCTTTCTTT.

V usage is TRBV19 and J usage is TRBJ2-1; 12 positions match TRBD1. The germline V gene encodes CDR1 LNHDA and CDR2 SQIVND (reference sequence). The V and J ends lost 4 bases and 9 bases, in that order; junction bases with no gene match: 4. The CDR3 has 14 residues. CDR3: CASSRDRGLGEQFF. Written as DNA, the CDR3 is TGTGCCAGTAGTAGGGACAGGGGGCTCGGTGAGCAGTTCTTC.

The genes are TRBV6-5 and TRBJ1-2; D is uncertain. The CDR3 consists of 11 residues. V was pared by 6 bases and J by 5 bases, with 7 bases between. Germline loops: CDR1 MNHEY, CDR2 SVGAGI. The CDR3 nucleotides read TGTGCCAGCAGAACCGCATATGGCTACACCTTC. Its translation is CASRTAYGYTF.

The chain joins TRBV7-2 to TRBJ1-4; possible D gene TRBD1, 6 bases. Germline CDR1 reads SGHTA; CDR2 reads FQGNSA. The CDR3 extends over 15 amino acids. Trimming pared 8 bases from V and 7 bases from J, leaving 20 bases between. The CDR3 protein is CASAQQGGSGEKLFF. In DNA form, the CDR3 reads TGTGCCAGCGCCCAACAAGGGGGATCGGGTGAAAAACTGTTTTTT.

The V gene is TRBV5-1, the J gene TRBJ1-4; D possibly corresponds to TRBD1 (6 bases). The germline V and J ends were trimmed by 4 bases and 3 bases, with 13 bases remaining between them. This CDR3 is built from 15 residues. CDR1 and CDR2 from the germline V gene are SGHRS and YFSETQ. CDR3 protein: CASSRGGQPNEKLFF. The CDR3 bases are TGCGCCAGCAGCCGAGGGGGGCAACCTAATGAAAAACTGTTTTTT.

The J gene is TRBJ2-3, the V gene TRBV29-1, with 9 positions matching TRBD1. Germline V gene lookup returns CDR1 SQVTM and CDR2 ANQGSEA. After removal of 0 bases from V and 4 bases from J, the junction contained 8 bases not matched to a gene. The length of the CDR3 is 16 residues. CDR3 DNA: TGCAGCGTTGAAGATCCTGGGGACAGGGTGCCAGATACGCAGTATTTT. It specifies CSVEDPGDRVPDTQYF.

CDR3: CASSLDPRGGTGELFF. The CDR3 DNA is TGTGCCAGCAGCTTGGATCCCAGGGGTGGGACCGGGGAGCTGTTTTTT. This chain connects TRBV5-6 to TRBJ2-2, with D possibly TRBD1 on 6 matching bases. CDR3 length: 16 amino acids. In germline, CDR1 is SGHDT, CDR2 YYEEEE. Trimming left V 0 bases short and J 5 bases short, with 14 bases between.

This sequence joins TRBV5-6 and TRBJ1-1; TRBD1 matches 8 bases. J was trimmed by 1 base and V by 3 bases; bases with no gene match: 11. Germline CDR1 reads SGHDT; CDR2 reads YYEEEE. This CDR3 region has 17 residues. CDR3 loop: CASSWTSPGTGNTEAFF. CDR3 nucleotide sequence: TGTGCCAGCAGCTGGACGTCACCCGGGACAGGGAACACTGAAGCTTTCTTT. The variable domain in full, completed from reference TRBV5-6 and TRBJ1-1, reads DAGVTQSPTHLIKTRGQQVTLRCSPKSGHDTVSWYQQALGQGPQFIFQYYEEEERQRGNFPDRFSGHQFPNYSSELNVNALLLGDSALYLCASSWTSPGTGNTEAFFGQGTRLTVV.

V gene TRBV29-1 combines with J gene TRBJ2-3; D not resolved. The germline gives CDR1 SQVTM, CDR2 ANQGSEA. The V end was cut by 5 bases, the J end by 0 bases, with 9 bases between. CDR3 length: 13 amino acids. This CDR3 reads CSVRETSTDTQYF. CDR3 bases: TGCAGCGTTCGAGAGACTAGCACAGATACGCAGTATTTT.

J is TRBJ1-2 and V is TRBV27; 7 bases fit TRBD1. The V gene's germline CDR1 is MNHEY and CDR2 SMNVEV (reference sequence). With V trimmed by 8 bases and J by 7 bases, 10 bases remained unmatched. The length of the CDR3 is 13 residues. Written as DNA, the CDR3 is TGTGCCAGCGCTGGGGGGACAGCCAGTGGCTACACCTTC. The encoded protein is CASAGGTASGYTF.

A single count supports this clone. The rearrangement uses TRBV6-6 and TRBJ1-5; D might be TRBD1 (6 bases). The germline V gene has CDR1 MNHNY and CDR2 SVGAGI (reference sequence). The ends were cut back, 5 bases at V and 2 bases at J, with 10 bases in the middle. This CDR3 is built from 14 residues. The CDR3 DNA reads TGTGCCAGCAGTCCCAACAGGGGCAATCAGCCCCAGCATTTT. Translated, it gives CASSPNRGNQPQHF.

V usage is TRBV21-1 and J usage is TRBJ2-5; TRBD2 is the table's D call, not checked against the DNA. TRBV21-1 is given as a pseudogene. This CDR3 is 16 amino acids long. DNA of the CDR3: TGTGCCAGCAGCTCCCCCGGGGTACGGGGGGATGAGACCCAGTACTTC. This translates into CASSSPGVRGDETQYF.

The J gene is TRBJ1-4, the V gene TRBV10-1; D might be TRBD1 (5 bases). Trimming cost V 9 bases and J 0 bases, with 29 bases left between them. The CDR3 length is 20 residues. Germline assignment: CDR1 WNHNN and CDR2 SYGVQD (reference sequence). The chain's CDR3 is CAREGPFIGDPDPTNEKLFF. CDR3 coding DNA: TGCGCCAGGGAGGGGCCTTTCATAGGGGATCCAGATCCAACTAATGAAAAACTGTTTTTT.

The table lists this clone with a count of one. The CDR3 sequence: CASSLGQGTWIYGYTF. The CDR3 bases are TGTGCCAGCAGCTTGGGACAGGGGACTTGGATCTATGGCTACACCTTC. This chain links TRBV5-6 with TRBJ1-2, with 8 bases aligning to TRBD1. This CDR3 comprises 16 residues. V lost 0 bases and J lost 4; bases outside the gene matches: 8. Germline V gene lookup returns CDR1 SGHDT and CDR2 YYEEEE.

This chain joins TRBV7-2 and TRBJ2-1, with D unresolved. The germline V gene encodes CDR1 SGHTA and CDR2 FQGNSA. V dropped 5 bases and J dropped 4 bases, with 9 bases sitting between them. The CDR3 has 13 residues. The DNA of the CDR3 is TGTGCCAGCAGCGCCGGCTCGTACAATGAGCAGTTCTTC. It specifies CASSAGSYNEQFF.

This clone was recorded only once. The chain is built from TRBV25-1 and TRBJ2-5; no reliable D call. Looked up from germline, CDR1 is MGHDK and CDR2 is SYGVNS. The CDR3 is 14 amino acids. Trimming cost V 8 bases and J 0 bases, with 13 bases left between them. The CDR3 region is CASAESGYQETQYF. DNA for the CDR3: TGTGCCAGCGCCGAGTCCGGGTACCAAGAGACCCAGTACTTC.

The gene calls are TRBV27 and TRBJ2-1; D uncertain. Germline CDR1 reads MNHEY; CDR2 reads SMNVEV (reference sequence). V dropped 6 bases and J dropped 7 bases, with 13 bases sitting between them. The CDR3 length is 13 residues. Here the CDR3 DNA reads TGTGCCAGCAGCCACCGACCAGATAATGAGCAGTTCTTC. Protein sequence: CASSHRPDNEQFF.

The gene calls are TRBV7-2 and TRBJ2-7; D remains unclear. There are 11 residues in the CDR3. CDR1 SGHTA and CDR2 FQGNSA come from the germline V gene. Trimming removed 2 bases at V and 6 bases at J, with 5 bases between. CDR3 bases: TGTGCCAGCAGCTTATCGCGCGAGCAGTACTTC. Protein product: CASSLSREQYF.